This TCR beta chain emerged from a study of regulatory T cells in long-lasting Graves disease. The study's findings and limits: Whereas about a thousand public clonotypes were shared by new patients, persistent patients shared more, at some 2,900.

Library construction for TCR beta used iRepertoire HTBI primers and Arm-PCR of CDR3 regions. MiXCR, applied by TCRdb to the multiplex PCR reads, yields one record per CDR3 protein. The sample includes approximately 440,000 distinct CDR3 sequences, 16% seen only once; the top ten take less than 15%. The CDR3 contains 15 residues. V lost 0 bases, J lost 6 bases, and 12 bases lay in between. In this sample, this clonotype turned up many times. Its specificity is unknown. Time point indicated: newly diagnosed GD, antithyroid drugs for less than 3 months. Extracted RNA from PBMCs served as the source of the TCR library. An endocrinology department located in Xi'an, China, was where the patients came from. These same records also appear under a second study, on T cells in Graves' hyperthyroidism and ophthalmopathy. This second report adds: Most thyroid clonotypes that were expanded above 0.001 also turned up in blood.

The TCR was taken from a man aged 40-49 years with Graves disease. Sequenced material: peripheral blood mononuclear cells (PBMCs), taken at new diagnosis, from a patient treated with antithyroid drugs. The chain couples TRBV12-3 or TRBV12-4 to TRBJ1-5; possible D gene TRBD1, 5 bases. CDR3 loop: CASSLARGGGQPQHF. The DNA of the CDR3 is TGTGCCAGCAGTTTAGCTCGGGGGGGTGGTCAGCCCCAGCATTTT.